Here is one TCR beta chain with its context. Its cognate antigen is unknown. Individuals who donated were healthy Caucasians from Russia aged roughly 6 to 95. Donors each provided 7.5 to 10 milliliters of peripheral blood. Primers used in a second PCR of roughly 7 to 12 cycles were a sample-barcoded 5' primer and a J-beta primer mix. Each cDNA molecule was tagged by a template-switch adaptor with 12 random nucleotides. TCRdb ran MiXCR on the 5' RACE reads and lists one entry per CDR3 protein. Found here are just over 800,000 distinct CDR3 sequences, around 68% of them singletons; the top ten hold 25% to 30%. These data are taken from a study of blood T cells in healthy people across ages. Notes on the study in general: It was held that the diversity estimates obtained from one million T cells were underestimates.

V was shortened by 5 bases and J by 6 bases, with 12 bases between the two germline ends. This CDR3 has 12 amino acids. Germline V gene sequence: CDR1 SQVTM, CDR2 ANQGSEA. The genes are TRBV29-1 and TRBJ2-3; D gene unclear. The sample taken for sequencing was blood. The source of this sequence is a man aged 25-45 years in good health. Written as DNA, the CDR3 is TGCAGCGTTTGGGCTGATTGGGATACGCAGTATTTT. Its translation: CSVWADWDTQYF.